The entry below gives a single TCR beta chain sequence along with its context. Its antigen is currently unknown. This record comes from a study of CD8 T cells in ankylosing spondylitis. Scientists made TCR beta libraries using quantitative 5'-RACE with molecular barcodes. TCRdb analysed the 5' RACE reads with MiXCR anew, one entry per CDR3 protein. The table shows more than 600,000 distinct CDR3 sequences, with about 20% occurring only once. Study-wide findings and caveats: There were earlier reports of some motif variants in reactive arthritis synovial fluid and blood. Characteristic, it appeared, of ankylosing spondylitis blood was a TCR beta motif of fewer than 10 highly homologous variants. Disease-associated clonotypes exhibited CD8+ identity and were relatively infrequent in peripheral blood.

The CDR3 is made up of 13 amino acids. The V and J ends lost 11 bases and 6 bases, in that order; junction bases with no gene match: 8. Germline V gives CDR1 LNHDA, CDR2 SQIVND (reference sequence). V gene TRBV19 combines with J gene TRBJ2-1; 9 bases are a match to TRBD2. The origin of this receptor is a male donor with ankylosing spondylitis. The sample was blood, either unsorted or a sorted T cell fraction (not recorded which). In DNA, the CDR3 is TGTGCCGCAAGCGCGGGAGGGCCCAATGAGCAGTTCTTC. The encoded protein is CAASAGGPNEQFF.